This TCR beta chain derives from a study of shared clonotypes between healthy human individuals. Study-level information: Contributing individuals were a couple of females and three males aged 18 to 49. Study results and limitations: Shared clonotypes across all four donors exceeded non-shared ones in generation probability.

Germline V gene data show CDR1 as MDHEN and CDR2 as SYDVKM. Trimming took off 2 bases at V and 7 bases at J, with 6 bases between the two ends. The CDR3 is 12 amino acids. In the authors' workflow: ImmunoSEQ only sent back junction sequences with no quality scores, so filtering was done differently. Only in-frame clones appear in the TCRdb table, and some are missing; sequencing was by immunoSEQ multiplex PCR. V, J and clone size derive from that table, while D and trimming were established from the DNA sequence. This sample yields about 520,000 clones, of which more than 95% are seen a single time; 0.055% to 0.075% belongs to the top ten. Worth noting for this clone: Antigen: not known. This CDR3 is also generated by other DNA sequences in the sample.

Subsets obtained from CD4+ cells comprised CD45RA+ naive and CD45RA-negative memory cells. Sequencing was carried out using naive CD4+ T cells sorted from blood. Regarding subset: CD45RA+ positively selected. The sequence derives from a woman aged 25 to 39 in good health. This chain connects TRBV28 to TRBJ1-5, with unresolved D. CDR3 sequence reads: CASSLMSQPQHF. The CDR3 DNA reads as TGTGCCAGCAGTTTAATGAGCCAGCCCCAGCATTTT.